These T cell receptor beta chains were read from a single sample in a study of blood T cell repertoires in COVID-19. Sequencing used immunoSEQ multiplex PCR; TCRdb keeps in-frame clones, though not all of them. Of approximately 410,000 clones listed, roughly 89% are singletons. Sequenced sample: peripheral blood. These receptors all come from a woman in her 30s with active or convalescent COVID-19. CDR3s include the opening cysteine and the closing phenylalanine or tryptophan. Fields, in order: CDR3 DNA, CDR3 protein, D gene, J gene, V gene, clone size. D genes are given only for firm matches. A clone size is listed for some rows: how often the clone was seen (once, few, many), or a class if it is expanded.

cdr3_nt: TGTGCCAGCAGTATTATACAAGAGACCCAGTACTTC
cdr3_aa: CASSIIQETQYF
d_call: -
j_call: TRBJ2-5
v_call: TRBV12-3/TRBV12-4
clone_size: -

cdr3_nt: TGCGCCAGCAGTACCGGGACTAGCGGCTACGAGCAGTACTTC
cdr3_aa: CASSTGTSGYEQYF
d_call: TRBD2
j_call: TRBJ2-7
v_call: TRBV5-1
clone_size: -

cdr3_nt: TGTGCCAGCAGCTTAGAGGTCTCTGGGACAGGGACTGGAAACACCATATATTTT
cdr3_aa: CASSLEVSGTGTGNTIYF
d_call: TRBD1
j_call: TRBJ1-3
v_call: TRBV7-6
clone_size: -

cdr3_nt: TGTGCCAGCAGCCAAGAGTTCCCAGGGTCTGGTCTTGGCTACACCTTC
cdr3_aa: CASSQEFPGSGLGYTF
d_call: -
j_call: TRBJ1-2
v_call: TRBV3-1/TRBV3-2
clone_size: few

cdr3_nt: TGTGCCATCAGTGCGGACAGAGGCTACGAGCAGTACTTC
cdr3_aa: CAISADRGYEQYF
d_call: -
j_call: TRBJ2-7
v_call: TRBV10-3
clone_size: -

cdr3_nt: TGTGCCAGCAGGAGGCCGGGACAGGGGGCAAAAGAGCAGTTCTTC
cdr3_aa: CASRRPGQGAKEQFF
d_call: TRBD1
j_call: TRBJ2-1
v_call: TRBV11-2
clone_size: -

cdr3_nt: TGTGCCAGCAGCCTGGGCGGGACAGGGGATGAAAAACTGTTTTTT
cdr3_aa: CASSLGGTGDEKLFF
d_call: TRBD1
j_call: TRBJ1-4
v_call: TRBV3-1/TRBV3-2
clone_size: -

cdr3_nt: TGTGCCAGCAGTGAGGCAGGGGGCCCCTACGAGCAGTACTTC
cdr3_aa: CASSEAGGPYEQYF
d_call: TRBD1
j_call: TRBJ2-7
v_call: TRBV6-1
clone_size: -

cdr3_nt: TGTGCCAGCAGCTTAGGGACAGGGGGTTTCGTCTACGAGCAGTACTTC
cdr3_aa: CASSLGTGGFVYEQYF
d_call: TRBD1
j_call: TRBJ2-7
v_call: TRBV7-9
clone_size: -

cdr3_nt: TGTGCCACCAGCAGAGATAGGACAGGGGCCTCTGAAGCTTTCTTT
cdr3_aa: CATSRDRTGASEAFF
d_call: TRBD1
j_call: TRBJ1-1
v_call: TRBV15
clone_size: -

cdr3_nt: TGTGCCAGCAGTGACTACCGGGACAAGCTACAGAACACTGAAGCTTTCTTT
cdr3_aa: CASSDYRDKLQNTEAFF
d_call: -
j_call: TRBJ1-1
v_call: TRBV2
clone_size: -

cdr3_nt: TGCGCCAGCAGCTTGGAGGGAGGCTATGGCTACACCTTC
cdr3_aa: CASSLEGGYGYTF
d_call: -
j_call: TRBJ1-2
v_call: TRBV5-1
clone_size: few

cdr3_nt: TGTGCCAGTATGGTCGCGGGAGGGCCCCAAGAGACCCAGTACTTC
cdr3_aa: CASMVAGGPQETQYF
d_call: TRBD2
j_call: TRBJ2-5
v_call: TRBV19
clone_size: -

cdr3_nt: TGTGCCAGCAGTGAAGGCAGGGAAGGCTATGGCTACACCTTC
cdr3_aa: CASSEGREGYGYTF
d_call: -
j_call: TRBJ1-2
v_call: TRBV6-1
clone_size: -

cdr3_nt: TGTGCCAGTAGTATACCGGACAAGAGGAACACTGAAGCTTTCTTT
cdr3_aa: CASSIPDKRNTEAFF
d_call: -
j_call: TRBJ1-1
v_call: TRBV19
clone_size: -

cdr3_nt: TGTGCCAGCAGCCCCCAGGGGGCAATGACGGACGAGCAGTACTTC
cdr3_aa: CASSPQGAMTDEQYF
d_call: TRBD1
j_call: TRBJ2-7
v_call: TRBV11-1
clone_size: -